The 27 T cell receptor beta chains reported below all come from one sample, sequenced in a study of cytomegalovirus exposure and HLA in healthy donors. PCR employed 60 Vbeta and 13 Jbeta primers. Method: immunoSEQ multiplex PCR; TCRdb's copy keeps in-frame clones and lacks some. This sample lists fewer than 60,000 clones; its ten largest clones have roughly 7.1%. The specimen sequenced was PBMCs. These receptors were collected from a woman aged 40 to 50 in good health and CMV-seronegative.

The chain links TRBV7-9 to TRBJ1-1; TRBD1 matches 7 bases. The CDR3 sequence is 15 residues long. The germline gives CDR1 SEHNR, CDR2 FQNEAQ (reference sequence). Trimming took 5 bases from V and 6 from J; bases not matched to a gene: 12. The CDR3 nucleotides read TGTGCCAGCAGCCACAGTGAAGGGGGCCGGGCTGAAGCTTTCTTT. Its protein is CASSHSEGGRAEAFF.

The rearrangement uses TRBV6-5 and TRBJ1-2; D perhaps matches TRBD1 (5 bases). From germline, CDR1 is MNHEY and CDR2 SVGAGI. V was trimmed by 2 bases and J by 8 bases, leaving 15 bases between them. CDR3 size: 14 residues. The CDR3 nucleotides are TGTGCCAGCAGTTACGGGGGGACGGTGACCGGCTACACCTTC. Its translation: CASSYGGTVTGYTF.

The rearrangement links TRBV30 to TRBJ2-2; maybe TRBD2 (5 bases). CDR3 length: 12 residues. Germline V gene lookup returns CDR1 GTSNPN and CDR2 SVGIG (reference sequence). V lost 7 bases and J lost 5, with 11 bases in between. The CDR3 nucleotides are TGTGCCTCGGTACCGGGGACCGGGGAGCTGTTTTTT. This translates into CASVPGTGELFF. Full variable domain (remainder filled in from reference TRBV30 and TRBJ2-2): SQTIHQWPATLVQPVGSPLSLECTVEGTSNPNLYWYRQAAGRGLQLLFYSVGIGQISSEVPQNLSASRPQDRQFILSSKKLLLSDSGFYLCASVPGTGELFFGEGSRLTVL.

The V call is TRBV18, the J call TRBJ1-1; the D is unclear. CDR1 is KGHSH, CDR2 LQKENI, per germline. Trimming removed 0 bases at V and 4 bases at J, with 6 bases between. This CDR3 spans 13 amino acids. This CDR3 reads CASSPPQITEAFF. In DNA, the CDR3 is TGTGCCAGCTCACCACCTCAGATCACTGAAGCTTTCTTT.

V gene TRBV5-1 combines with J gene TRBJ2-1, with TRBD2 matching 9 bases. V dropped 3 bases and J dropped 7; count of bases not matched to a gene: 8. Germline V lookup: CDR1 SGHRS, CDR2 YFSETQ. CDR3 length: 15 residues. This CDR3 is CASSSVAGAGNEQFF. As DNA, the CDR3 is TGCGCCAGCAGCTCCGTAGCGGGAGCGGGGAATGAGCAGTTCTTC. Full variable domain (outside the CDR3, taken from reference TRBV5-1 and TRBJ2-1): KAGVTQTPRYLIKTRGQQVTLSCSPISGHRSVSWYQQTPGQGLQFLFEYFSETQRNKGNFPGRFSGRQFSNSRSEMNVSTLELGDSALYLCASSSVAGAGNEQFFGPGTRLTVL.

The chain couples TRBV9 to TRBJ2-1; 12 bases agree with TRBD2. With V trimmed by 0 bases and J by 9 bases, 4 bases remained unmatched. This CDR3 contains 15 residues. Looked up from germline, CDR1 is SGDLS and CDR2 is YYNGEE. Here the CDR3 DNA reads TGTGCCAGCAGCGTAGGGTCTAGCGGGAGGGTTGAGCAGTTCTTC. Protein sequence: CASSVGSSGRVEQFF.

The V call is TRBV27, the J call TRBJ1-5; the match to TRBD1 covers 7 bases. Germline trimming cut 5 bases from V and 0 bases from J; bases unmatched to any gene: 16. Per the germline V gene, CDR1 is MNHEY and CDR2 is SMNVEV (reference sequence). The CDR3 covers 19 residues. The CDR3 sequence: CASSPTTGQRLYSNQPQHF. The CDR3 DNA reads as TGTGCCAGCAGTCCGACAACGGGACAGCGGCTTTATAGCAATCAGCCCCAGCATTTT.

The genes are TRBV5-1 and TRBJ1-5; 7 nucleotides match TRBD1. Germline CDR1 is SGHRS and CDR2 is YFSETQ. The CDR3 has 13 amino acids. V shed 5 bases, J shed 7 bases, and the junction held 6 bases outside the gene matches. Written as DNA, the CDR3 is TGCGCCAGCAGGGCCGACAGGGACCAGCCCCAGCATTTT. It codes for CASRADRDQPQHF.

The chain is built from TRBV28 and TRBJ1-5, with D unresolved. V dropped 4 bases and J dropped 6 bases, with 13 bases sitting between them. This CDR3 is built from 14 residues. Germline CDR1 is MDHEN and CDR2 is SYDVKM. CDR3 DNA: TGTGCCAGCAGTTGGGGAGTAAATATTCAGCCCCAGCATTTT. Translation: CASSWGVNIQPQHF.

This chain links TRBV30 with TRBJ1-5; no clear D. Trimming took off 2 bases at V and 3 bases at J, with 11 bases between the two ends. CDR3 length equals 14 residues. Germline V gives CDR1 GTSNPN, CDR2 SVGIG (reference sequence). In nucleotides, the CDR3 is TGTGCCTGGAGTCTTCCCTTGGCCAATCAGCCCCAGCATTTT. Its protein product is CAWSLPLANQPQHF.

The CDR3, as DNA: TGTGCCTGGAGCGCCGGGACAGGGAGTCTCCTATATGGCTACACCTTC. Its translation is CAWSAGTGSLLYGYTF. The chain couples TRBV30 to TRBJ1-2; 9 nucleotides agree with TRBD1. Germline V gene data show CDR1 as GTSNPN and CDR2 as SVGIG (reference sequence). This CDR3 comprises 16 residues. Germline trimming cut 3 bases from V and 5 bases from J; bases unmatched to any gene: 13.

The chain couples TRBV6-1 to TRBJ2-7, with a tentative D call TRBD1 (6 bases). This CDR3 region has 13 residues. V was pared by 6 bases and J by 2 bases, with 11 bases between. CDR1 and CDR2 (germline): MNHNS, SASEGT. CDR3 residues: CASRPGAAYEQYF. The CDR3 coding sequence is TGTGCCAGCAGACCAGGGGCTGCCTACGAGCAGTACTTC.

The rearrangement joins TRBV6-5 to TRBJ1-6; TRBD1 might be the D (6 bases). Germline-derived CDR1 and CDR2 are MNHEY and SVGAGI. Trimming removed 9 bases at V and 2 bases at J, with 8 bases between. The CDR3 runs 13 residues. The chain's CDR3 is CASKGAYNSPLHF. The CDR3, as DNA: TGTGCCAGTAAGGGGGCCTATAATTCACCCCTCCACTTT.

CDR3 region: CASSRDQGAVDGYTF. The CDR3 nucleotides are TGTGCCAGCAGCCGTGATCAGGGGGCCGTGGATGGCTACACCTTC. V and J are TRBV14 and TRBJ1-2; TRBD1 agrees at 8 bases. CDR1 SGHDN and CDR2 FVKESK come from the germline V gene. Trimming at V came to 4 bases and at J to 6 bases, leaving 10 bases not matched to a gene. This CDR3 has 15 amino acids.

The chain links TRBV29-1 to TRBJ1-1, with 9 bases fitting TRBD1. This CDR3 contains 15 residues. The V gene end was trimmed by 4 bases and the J gene end by 0 bases; junction bases not matched to a gene: 6. Germline V lookup: CDR1 SQVTM, CDR2 ANQGSEA. CDR3 sequence (DNA): TGCAGCGTTGGTCCGGGACAGGGTATGAACACTGAAGCTTTCTTT. It yields the protein CSVGPGQGMNTEAFF.

The chain couples TRBV5-4 to TRBJ2-3; D might be TRBD2 (5 bases). Germline lookup yields CDR1 SGHNT and CDR2 YYREEE (reference sequence). Trimming took off 4 bases at V and 1 base at J, with 16 bases between the two ends. The CDR3 is 16 amino acids. The CDR3, as DNA: TGTGCCAGCAGCCCTCCGGCGGTGCGGGGCACAGATACGCAGTATTTT. It translates to CASSPPAVRGTDTQYF.

The chain joins TRBV18 to TRBJ1-2; D is undetermined. This CDR3 region has 13 residues. The V gene lost 4 bases and the J gene lost 1 base, with 7 bases spanning the gap. Germline V gives CDR1 KGHSH, CDR2 LQKENI. The CDR3 bases are TGTGCCAGCTCACTTACAGATAACTATGGCTACACCTTC. Protein: CASSLTDNYGYTF.

The chain joins TRBV18 to TRBJ1-5, with TRBD1 identical over 9 bases. The CDR3 has 17 amino acids. The V and J ends lost 2 bases and 0 bases, in that order; junction bases with no gene match: 5. Looked up from germline, CDR1 is KGHSH and CDR2 is LQKENI. The CDR3 sequence is CASSPIDRGDSNQPQHF. For the CDR3, the DNA is TGTGCCAGCTCACCAATAGACAGGGGGGATAGCAATCAGCCCCAGCATTTT.

CDR3 loop: CASSFETGKVPYNSPLHF. Written as DNA, the CDR3 is TGTGCCAGCAGCTTCGAGACAGGTAAGGTTCCATATAATTCACCCCTCCACTTT. This chain connects TRBV5-5 to TRBJ1-6; D is perhaps TRBD1 (6 bases). The CDR3 is made up of 18 amino acids. Germline V gene data show CDR1 as SGHKS and CDR2 as YYEKEE (reference sequence). Trimming pared 2 bases from V and 4 bases from J, leaving 19 bases between. Looking up the rest from reference TRBV5-5 and TRBJ1-6 gives the full variable domain: DAGVTQSPTHLIKTRGQQVTLRCSPISGHKSVSWYQQVLGQGPQFIFQYYEKEERGRGNFPDRFSARQFPNYSSELNVNALLLGDSALYLCASSFETGKVPYNSPLHFGNGTRLTVT.

Written as DNA, the CDR3 is TGCGCCAGCAGCCCGACAGGATTGAACACTGAAGCTTTCTTT. Protein sequence: CASSPTGLNTEAFF. The chain employs TRBV5-1 and TRBJ1-1; a possible D gene is TRBD1 (6 bases). Germline CDR1 reads SGHRS; CDR2 reads YFSETQ. V dropped 4 bases and J dropped 0 bases, with 10 bases sitting between them. CDR3 length equals 14 residues.

The chain has TRBV7-9 and TRBJ2-7; 8 bases are a match to TRBD2. CDR1 is SEHNR and CDR2 is FQNEAQ in the germline V gene (reference sequence). Unmatched junction bases numbered 7, after V lost 4 bases and J lost 2 bases. The CDR3 is made up of 15 amino acids. In DNA, the CDR3 is TGTGCCAGCAGCTGGGATAGCGGGGCTGCCTACGAGCAGTACTTC. Protein product: CASSWDSGAAYEQYF.

The gene calls are TRBV7-8 and TRBJ2-7; 12 bases align to TRBD1. Germline CDR1 SGHVS, CDR2 FQNEAQ. After removal of 0 bases from V and 7 bases from J, the junction contained 7 bases not matched to a gene. CDR3 length: 16 residues. This CDR3 is CASSLAEGQGAGEQYF. CDR3 sequence (DNA): TGTGCCAGCAGCTTAGCGGAGGGACAGGGGGCGGGGGAGCAGTACTTC.

To note about this clone: The germline gene is not matched at one end of the junction; a read error may be the cause. V gene TRBV5-6 combines with J gene TRBJ1-6; 9 bases are shared with TRBD1. The germline gives CDR1 SGHDT, CDR2 YYEEEE. The CDR3 consists of 19 residues. DNA of the CDR3: TGTGCCAGCAGCTTGCTAGGACAGGGGATCCCTTATGGTAATTCACTCCTCCACTTT. As protein: CASSLLGQGIPYGNSLLHF.

V gene TRBV6-1 combines with J gene TRBJ1-2; D is possibly TRBD1 (6 bases). The V gene lost 6 bases and the J gene lost 4 bases, with 18 bases spanning the gap. Germline CDR1 is MNHNS and CDR2 is SASEGT. There are 15 residues in the CDR3. The CDR3 coding sequence is TGTGCCAGCAGGGTACAGGGCGAGGGGATCTATGGCTACACCTTC. Translated, it gives CASRVQGEGIYGYTF.

J is TRBJ1-1 and V is TRBV5-1; the match to TRBD1 covers 9 bases. The CDR3 runs to 14 residues. V shed 0 bases and J 7 bases; nucleotides not matched to a gene: 4. Looked up from germline, CDR1 is SGHRS and CDR2 is YFSETQ. The CDR3 sequence: CASSLGRTGDEAFF. As DNA, the CDR3 is TGCGCCAGCAGCTTGGGACGGACAGGGGATGAAGCTTTCTTT.

The V and J genes are TRBV25-1 and TRBJ2-7; D might be TRBD1 (6 bases). Trimming took 6 bases from V and 6 from J, leaving 12 bases between them. Germline CDR1 reads MGHDK; CDR2 reads SYGVNS. This CDR3 is built from 12 residues. The CDR3 reads CASRNTGSEQYF. The CDR3 nucleotides are TGTGCCAGCAGGAATACAGGGTCCGAGCAGTACTTC.

This chain joins TRBV25-1 and TRBJ2-2; D remains ambiguous. Germline loops: CDR1 MGHDK, CDR2 SYGVNS. The length of the CDR3 is 13 residues. With 5 bases removed from V and 1 base from J, the gap between germline ends came to 5 bases. The CDR3 loop reads CASSLLNTGELFF. CDR3 sequence (DNA): TGTGCCAGCAGTCTTCTGAACACCGGGGAGCTGTTTTTT.